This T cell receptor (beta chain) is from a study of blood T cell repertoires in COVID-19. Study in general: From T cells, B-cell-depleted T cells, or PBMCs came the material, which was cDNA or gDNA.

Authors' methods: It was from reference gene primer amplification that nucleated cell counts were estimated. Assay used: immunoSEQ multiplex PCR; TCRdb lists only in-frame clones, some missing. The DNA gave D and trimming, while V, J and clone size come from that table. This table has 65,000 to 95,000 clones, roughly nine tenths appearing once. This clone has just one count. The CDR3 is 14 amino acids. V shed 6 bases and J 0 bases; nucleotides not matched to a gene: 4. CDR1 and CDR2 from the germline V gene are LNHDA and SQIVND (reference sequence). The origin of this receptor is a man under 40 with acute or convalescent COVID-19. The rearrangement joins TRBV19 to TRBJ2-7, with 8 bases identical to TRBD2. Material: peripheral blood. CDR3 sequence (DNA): TGTGCCAGTAGCATGGGACTAGACTCCTACGAGCAGTACTTC. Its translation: CASSMGLDSYEQYF.